This T cell receptor (beta chain) was captured by sequencing in a study of primary melanoma T cells and metastatic recurrence (dated by TCRdb to 2018 to 2020). For the wider study: The cohort comprised 210 or so primary melanomas of stage T2 to T4, with thickness greater than 1 mm. Whether patient outcome could be predicted by T-cell fraction and T-cell repertoire clonality in primary melanoma tumors was the question this study put to the test. The T-cell fraction measured by TCR beta sequencing was compared against progression-free survival as the clinical outcome. Histopathological grading of tumor-infiltrating lymphocytes was compared with the T-cell fraction derived from sequencing. What the work shows at the level of the full study, not this receptor alone: A T-cell fraction greater than 20% appeared to be protective whatever the ulceration status, mitotic rate or nodal disease. An effective T-cell-mediated antitumor response in primary melanoma was framed by the authors only as a suggestion, not a demonstrated mechanism. Reportedly, adding T-cell fraction to tumor thickness improved progression-free survival prediction more than adding any other histopathological variable did. The tumor T-cell fraction reportedly predicted progression-free survival independently of thickness, ulceration, mitotic rate and age.

About this clone: The antigen it recognizes is unknown. Per-nucleotide qualities are absent, and no much larger clonotype sits a single base away.

Reading the germline V gene (reference sequence) gives CDR1 LNHNV and CDR2 YYDKDF. Relative to germline, V is 0 bases shorter and J is 4 bases shorter, with 7 bases between their ends. The CDR3 goes from the cysteine to the phenylalanine over 14 residues. Just CDR3 DNA is preserved here, 42 bases in frame from base 1. Libraries were prepared through the immunoSEQ multiplex PCR assay. Primary melanoma tumor tissue underwent high-throughput sequencing of the T-cell receptor beta chain. Per the authors' processing: Among the repertoire analyses were the distribution of insertions and deletions and the sharing of TCRB CDR3 between samples. The predictive value of the T-cell fraction was ranked against histopathological variables by a gradient-boosted model. TCRdb mirrors the immuneACCESS table, restricted to in-frame sequences. Some clones are absent from its copies; in checked studies, under half trace to an unresolved V gene, and the reason for the others is unknown. Clone size and V and J calls were adopted from that table, with D and trimming inferred from the DNA. This sample comprises over a thousand clones, about 90% of them detected only once. Jointly, the top ten make up 3.5% to 4% of the sample.

The patients had surgically resected primary melanoma that was considered potentially curable but at risk of metastatic recurrence. Sequencing was carried out using melanoma tumor tissue. The V and J segments used are TRBV15 and TRBJ2-1; a weak D assignment points to TRBD2 (5 bases agree). This sequence was found in a human donor with melanoma. The sequenced DNA: TGTGCCACCAGCAGAGATACTAGTTACAATGAGCAGTTCTTC. It is translated as CATSRDTSYNEQFF.